The 4 T cell receptor beta chains below were found in one sample sequenced in a study of T cell responses to AZD1222 COVID-19 vaccine. Libraries were prepared by immunoSEQ multiplex PCR; TCRdb keeps only in-frame clonotypes and omits some of them. The sample holds some 100,000 clones, approximately 90% seen once. The sequencing here drew on peripheral blood, taken on day 0 of AZD1222 vaccination. These receptors all come from an adult in good health.

The chain recombines TRBV21-1 with TRBJ2-1; no check of the table's D call, TRBD2, against the DNA was made. TRBV21-1 is termed a pseudogene. CDR3 size: 19 residues. The CDR3 region is CASSKGPEGDGGTYNEQFF. The CDR3 bases are TGTGCCAGCAGCAAAGGTCCTGAGGGGGACGGGGGGACCTACAATGAGCAGTTCTTC.

The CDR3 coding sequence is TGTGCCAGCAGCCAAGTCCGGGGCTCCTATAATTCACCCCTCCACTTT. It encodes CASSQVRGSYNSPLHF. The chain recombines TRBV3-1 (or the pseudogene TRBV3-2) with TRBJ1-6, with D unclear. V was pared by 1 base and J by 0 bases, with 7 bases between. Germline CDR1 LGHDT, CDR2 YNNKEL (reference sequence). This CDR3 is built from 16 residues.

V usage is TRBV7-2 and J usage is TRBJ2-1; tentatively, D is TRBD2 (5 bases). CDR3 size: 17 residues. Germline CDR1 and CDR2: SGHTA and FQGNSA. V lost 4 bases and J 9 bases, leaving 25 bases between the germline ends. The CDR3: CASSSATLGRNRGEQFF. CDR3 coding DNA: TGTGCCAGCAGCTCGGCGACACTAGGGAGAAATCGGGGTGAGCAGTTCTTC. Looking up the rest from reference TRBV7-2 and TRBJ2-1 gives the full variable domain: GAGVSQSPSNKVTEKGKDVELRCDPISGHTALYWYRQSLGQGLEFLIYFQGNSAPDKSGLPSDRFSAERTGGSVSTLTIQRTQQEDSAVYLCASSSATLGRNRGEQFFGPGTRLTVL.

The CDR3 nucleotides read TGTGCCAGCAGCCCAGCCCGGGACAGCTACTATGGCTACACCTTC. The encoded protein is CASSPARDSYYGYTF. This chain links TRBV3-1 (or the pseudogene TRBV3-2) with TRBJ1-2; 7 bases line up with TRBD1. The CDR3 has 15 residues. CDR1 and CDR2 from the germline V gene are LGHDT and YNNKEL (reference sequence). The trim removed 4 bases at V and 3 bases at J, leaving 8 bases unmatched.